A selection of T cell receptor beta chains follows, all from one sample in a study of blood T cell repertoires in COVID-19. Profiled with immunoSEQ multiplex PCR; TCRdb holds only in-frame clones, not every one. The data hold 100,000 to 150,000 clones, with 75% to 85% observed a single time. Material: peripheral blood. The source of these receptors is a man aged 35-49 years with active or convalescent COVID-19. Each CDR3 is given with its conserved first and last residue. D genes are given only for firm matches. Size is stated for part of the rows, as once, few or many counts, or as a class when the clone is expanded.

j_call clone_size d_call v_call cdr3_aa cdr3_nt
TRBJ2-7 . . TRBV6-4 CAAGSRSYEQYF TGTGCCGCAGGCTCCCGATCCTACGAGCAGTACTTC
TRBJ2-7 . TRBD1 TRBV14 CASMVDRGRRSYEQYF TGTGCCAGCATGGTGGACAGGGGGCGGAGGTCCTACGAGCAGTACTTC
TRBJ1-2 . . TRBV5-1 CASSLVGDSNYGYTF TGCGCCAGCAGCTTGGTAGGGGATTCTAACTATGGCTACACCTTC
TRBJ1-5 once . TRBV19 CASNNREHYSNQPQHF TGTGCCAGTAACAACAGGGAACACTATAGCAATCAGCCCCAGCATTTT
TRBJ2-1 . . TRBV6-5 CASRGVGTEQFF TGTGCCAGCAGGGGAGTCGGAACTGAGCAGTTCTTC
TRBJ1-4 . . TRBV6-2/TRBV6-3 CASSYPHTRGTNEKLFF TGTGCCAGCAGTTATCCGCATACAAGAGGGACTAATGAAAAACTGTTTTTT
TRBJ1-2 . . TRBV2 CASSGSESGLRGYTF TGTGCCAGCAGTGGTTCCGAATCAGGGCTCCGCGGCTACACCTTC
TRBJ1-6 . TRBD1 TRBV6-5 CASSHTGEHSPLHF TGTGCCAGCAGTCACACAGGGGAGCATTCACCCCTCCACTTT
TRBJ1-6 . . TRBV6-5 CASTPGLNNSPLHF TGTGCCAGCACCCCAGGCTTAAATAATTCACCCCTCCACTTT
TRBJ2-1 . TRBD2 TRBV4-2 CASSRGSGRDFEQFF TGTGCCAGCAGCCGCGGGAGCGGGAGGGACTTTGAGCAGTTCTTC
TRBJ1-1 . . TRBV10-2 CASSLGGVTEAFF TGCGCCAGCAGCCTAGGGGGGGTCACTGAAGCTTTCTTT
TRBJ1-4 . . TRBV30 CAWRPANEKLFF TGTGCCTGGAGGCCCGCGAATGAAAAACTGTTTTTT
TRBJ1-4 . . TRBV19 CASSDRLRSLFF TGTGCCAGTAGTGACAGGTTACGTTCGCTGTTTTTT
TRBJ2-1 . . TRBV24-1 CATSGAISPANEQFF TGTGCCACCAGTGGGGCCATTTCCCCCGCAAATGAGCAGTTCTTC
TRBJ2-3 . TRBD2 TRBV4-3 CASSLGTSADTQYF TGCGCCAGCAGCCTAGGGACTAGCGCAGATACGCAGTATTTT
TRBJ2-2 . . TRBV2 CASSGGPGELFF TGTGCCAGCAGCGGCGGTCCCGGGGAGCTGTTTTTT
TRBJ1-3 . TRBD1 TRBV6-9 CASSGRDRGLHPNTIYF TGTGCCAGCAGTGGCAGGGACAGGGGGCTACATCCGAACACCATATATTTT
TRBJ2-5 . TRBD2 TRBV28 CASSLTLGLAEETQYF TGTGCCAGCAGTCTAACCCTTGGACTAGCCGAAGAGACCCAGTACTTC
TRBJ1-1 few . TRBV6-5 CASSYRERNTEAFF TGTGCCAGCAGTTATCGGGAGAGGAACACTGAAGCTTTCTTT
TRBJ1-3 . TRBD1 TRBV3-1/TRBV3-2 CASSQTGASSGNTIYF TGTGCCAGCAGCCAGACAGGGGCTTCCTCTGGAAACACCATATATTTT
TRBJ1-1 . . TRBV12-3/TRBV12-4 CASSLLNTEAFF TGTGCCAGCAGCCTCCTGAACACTGAAGCTTTCTTT
TRBJ1-1 . . TRBV30 CAWIPGHRNTEAFF TGTGCCTGGATCCCGGGACACAGGAACACTGAAGCTTTCTTT
TRBJ2-2 . . TRBV9 CASSVATGQGSGELFF TGTGCCAGCAGCGTAGCTACGGGGCAGGGGTCCGGGGAGCTGTTTTTT
TRBJ2-7 . TRBD1 TRBV24-1 CATSDFVQGTHEQYF TGTGCCACCAGTGATTTCGTACAGGGGACCCACGAGCAGTACTTC
TRBJ1-1 . . TRBV27 CASRGQPPEAFF TGTGCCAGCAGAGGACAGCCCCCTGAAGCTTTCTTT
TRBJ1-2 . TRBD1 TRBV4-1 CASSPWTGEGYTF TGCGCCAGCAGCCCGTGGACAGGGGAAGGCTACACCTTC
TRBJ1-2 . TRBD1 TRBV19 CASSTWDRGDYGYTF TGTGCCAGTAGTACTTGGGACAGGGGTGACTACGGCTACACCTTC
TRBJ2-3 . . TRBV2 CALEGFDTDTQYF TGTGCCCTGGAGGGGTTCGACACAGATACGCAGTATTTT
TRBJ1-1 few TRBD1 TRBV18 CASSPLSLATGTGNTEAFF TGTGCCAGCTCACCACTTTCTCTGGCTACAGGGACAGGGAACACTGAAGCTTTCTTT
TRBJ2-2 . . TRBV21-1 CASSKALAGPNTGELFF TGTGCCAGCAGCAAAGCGCTTGCGGGGCCGAACACCGGGGAGCTGTTTTTT
TRBJ1-1 . . TRBV23-1 CASSQSGQGTTEAFF TGCGCCAGCAGTCAATCGGGGCAGGGGACCACTGAAGCTTTCTTT
TRBJ2-5 . . TRBV5-4 CASSYRAGEETQYF TGTGCCAGCAGCTACAGGGCCGGGGAAGAGACCCAGTACTTC
TRBJ2-7 . . TRBV5-1 CASSTRGEVDEQYF TGCGCCAGCAGCACCAGGGGGGAGGTGGACGAGCAGTACTTC
TRBJ2-5 . TRBD1 TRBV9 CASSPRTGRETQYF TGTGCCAGCAGCCCGAGGACAGGGCGTGAGACCCAGTACTTC
TRBJ1-1 . TRBD1 TRBV6-5 CASSYSPPTGAEAFF TGTGCCAGCAGTTACTCACCCCCGACAGGGGCGGAAGCTTTCTTT
TRBJ2-5 . . TRBV5-1 CASSSGQQQETQYF TGCGCCAGCAGTTCCGGACAGCAACAAGAGACCCAGTACTTC
TRBJ1-1 . . TRBV5-1 CASSNRVKNTEAFF TGCGCCAGCAGCAACAGGGTGAAGAACACTGAAGCTTTCTTT
TRBJ2-4 . . TRBV7-2 CASSTSGENIQYF TGTGCCAGCAGCACCTCCGGGGAAAACATTCAGTACTTC
TRBJ1-1 . TRBD1 TRBV2 CASSLGQGVEAFF TGTGCCAGCAGTTTGGGACAGGGTGTTGAAGCTTTCTTT
TRBJ1-1 . . TRBV20-1 CSASLGSAMNTEAFF TGCAGTGCTAGTCTCGGGAGTGCCATGAACACTGAAGCTTTCTTT
TRBJ1-1 . . TRBV9 CASAQGLDTEAFF TGTGCCAGCGCGCAGGGGTTAGATACTGAAGCTTTCTTT
TRBJ2-1 few . TRBV3-1/TRBV3-2 CASSPGPAAGEQFF TGTGCCAGCAGCCCAGGACCCGCCGCGGGTGAGCAGTTCTTC
TRBJ2-3 . . TRBV24-1 CATSEVGGTDTQYF TGTGCCACCAGTGAAGTGGGAGGCACAGATACGCAGTATTTT
TRBJ1-4 . TRBD1 TRBV29-1 CSVGGTATNEKLFF TGCAGCGTTGGAGGGACAGCAACTAATGAAAAACTGTTTTTT
TRBJ2-2 . . TRBV27 CASSPGQNTGELFF TGTGCCAGCAGTCCCGGACAGAACACCGGGGAGCTGTTTTTT
TRBJ1-5 . TRBD1 TRBV27 CASSFDRGAQPQHF TGTGCCAGCAGTTTCGACAGGGGGGCTCAGCCCCAGCATTTT
TRBJ2-2 few TRBD1 TRBV20-1 CSASGTGDVGELFF TGCAGTGCTAGTGGGACAGGGGATGTCGGGGAGCTGTTTTTT
TRBJ2-1 . TRBD2 TRBV23-1 CASSQNSAGAYNEQFF TGCGCCAGCAGTCAAAACTCCGCGGGGGCCTACAATGAGCAGTTCTTC
TRBJ2-1 . TRBD2 TRBV6-5 CASSFSGEYEQFF TGTGCCAGCAGTTTTAGCGGGGAGTATGAGCAGTTCTTC
TRBJ2-1 . . TRBV27 CASSPLGAAGYNEQFF TGTGCCAGCAGTCCCTTGGGGGCTGCGGGTTACAATGAGCAGTTCTTC
TRBJ1-1 . TRBD1 TRBV28 CASSPLGQGQQAFF TGTGCCAGCAGTCCGCTGGGACAGGGACAACAAGCTTTCTTT
TRBJ2-3 . . TRBV4-3 CASSQEFLASTDTQYF TGCGCCAGCAGCCAAGAATTTCTAGCTAGCACAGATACGCAGTATTTT
TRBJ2-2 . . TRBV6-5 CASTLANTGELFF TGTGCCAGCACTCTCGCGAACACCGGGGAGCTGTTTTTT